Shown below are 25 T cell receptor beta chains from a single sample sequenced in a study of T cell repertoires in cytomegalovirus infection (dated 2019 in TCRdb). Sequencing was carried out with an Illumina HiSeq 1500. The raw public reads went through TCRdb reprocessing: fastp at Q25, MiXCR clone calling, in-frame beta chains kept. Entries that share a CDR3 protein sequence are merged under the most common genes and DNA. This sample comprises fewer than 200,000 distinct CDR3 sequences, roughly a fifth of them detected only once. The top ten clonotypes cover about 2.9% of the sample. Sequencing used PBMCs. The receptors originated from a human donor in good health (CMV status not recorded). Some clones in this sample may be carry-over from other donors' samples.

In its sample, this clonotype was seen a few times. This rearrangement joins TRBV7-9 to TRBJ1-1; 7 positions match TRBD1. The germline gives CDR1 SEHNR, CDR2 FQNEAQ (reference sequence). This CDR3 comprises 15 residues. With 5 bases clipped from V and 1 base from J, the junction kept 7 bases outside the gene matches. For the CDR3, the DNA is TGTGCCAGCAGCCAGGGGGGCTGGGGGAACACTGAAGCTTTCTTT. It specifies CASSQGGWGNTEAFF.

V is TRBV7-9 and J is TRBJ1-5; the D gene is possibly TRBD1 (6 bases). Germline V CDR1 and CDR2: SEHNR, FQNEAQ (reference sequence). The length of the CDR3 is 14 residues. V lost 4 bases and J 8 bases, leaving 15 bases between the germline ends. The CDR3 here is CASSWVTGGEPQHF. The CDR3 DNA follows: TGTGCCAGCAGCTGGGTGACAGGCGGGGAGCCCCAGCATTTT.

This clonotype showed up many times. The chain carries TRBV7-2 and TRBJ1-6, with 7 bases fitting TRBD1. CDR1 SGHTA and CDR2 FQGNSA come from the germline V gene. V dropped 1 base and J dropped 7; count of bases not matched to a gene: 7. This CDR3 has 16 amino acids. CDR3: CASSLDPPGQNSPLHF. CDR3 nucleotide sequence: TGTGCCAGCAGCTTAGATCCCCCGGGACAGAATTCACCCCTCCACTTT.

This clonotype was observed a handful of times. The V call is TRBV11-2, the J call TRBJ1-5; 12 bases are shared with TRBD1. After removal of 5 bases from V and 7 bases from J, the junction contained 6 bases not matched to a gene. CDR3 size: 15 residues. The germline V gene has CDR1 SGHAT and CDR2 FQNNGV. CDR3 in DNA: TGTGCCAGCAGCCTGGGACAGGGGGCGCAGCAGCCCCAGCATTTT. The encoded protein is CASSLGQGAQQPQHF.

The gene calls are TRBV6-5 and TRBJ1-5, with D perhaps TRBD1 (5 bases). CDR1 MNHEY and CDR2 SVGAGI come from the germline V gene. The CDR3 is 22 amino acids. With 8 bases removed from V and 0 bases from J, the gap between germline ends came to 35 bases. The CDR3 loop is CASRKRGVGRSGSPNSNQPQHF. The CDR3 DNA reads TGTGCCAGCCGAAAAAGGGGTGTAGGACGGTCCGGGTCCCCCAATAGCAATCAGCCCCAGCATTTT.

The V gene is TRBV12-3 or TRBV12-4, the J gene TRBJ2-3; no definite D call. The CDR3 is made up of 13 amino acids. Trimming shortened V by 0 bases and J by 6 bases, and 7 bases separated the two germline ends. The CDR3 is CASSLADRDTQYF. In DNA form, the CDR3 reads TGTGCCAGCAGTTTAGCCGATCGGGATACGCAGTATTTT.

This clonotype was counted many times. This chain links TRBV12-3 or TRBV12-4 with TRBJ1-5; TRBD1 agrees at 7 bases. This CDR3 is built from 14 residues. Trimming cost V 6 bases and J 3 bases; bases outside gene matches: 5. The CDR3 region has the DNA TGTGCCAGCAGCGCCGACAGGGACAATCAGCCCCAGCATTTT. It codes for CASSADRDNQPQHF.

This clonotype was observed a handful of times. DNA for the CDR3: TGTGCCAGCAGCTTAGCGGATAGCCTCAATCAGCCCCAGCATTTT. Translated: CASSLADSLNQPQHF. J is TRBJ1-5 and V is TRBV7-9, with unresolved D. Trimming shortened V by 0 bases and J by 3 bases, and 9 bases separated the two germline ends. The germline gives CDR1 SEHNR, CDR2 FQNEAQ (reference sequence). This CDR3 contains 15 residues.

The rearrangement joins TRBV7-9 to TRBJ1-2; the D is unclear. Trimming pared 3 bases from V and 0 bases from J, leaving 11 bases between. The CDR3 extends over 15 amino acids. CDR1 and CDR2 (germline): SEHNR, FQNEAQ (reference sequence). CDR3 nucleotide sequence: TGTGCCAGCAGCTTGGAGGGCCTCCCTAACTATGGCTACACCTTC. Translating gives CASSLEGLPNYGYTF.

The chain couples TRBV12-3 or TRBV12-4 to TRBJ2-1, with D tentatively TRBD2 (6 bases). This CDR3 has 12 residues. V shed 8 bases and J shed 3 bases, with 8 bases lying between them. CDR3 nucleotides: TGTGCCAGCGCGGGGAACTACAATGAGCAGTTCTTC. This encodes CASAGNYNEQFF.

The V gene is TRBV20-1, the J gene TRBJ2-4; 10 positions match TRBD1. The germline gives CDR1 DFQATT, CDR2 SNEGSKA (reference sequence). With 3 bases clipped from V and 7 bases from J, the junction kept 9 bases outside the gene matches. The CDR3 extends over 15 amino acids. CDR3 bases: TGCAGTGCTAGCCGAATAGGACAGGGGGGCAACATTCAGTACTTC. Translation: CSASRIGQGGNIQYF.

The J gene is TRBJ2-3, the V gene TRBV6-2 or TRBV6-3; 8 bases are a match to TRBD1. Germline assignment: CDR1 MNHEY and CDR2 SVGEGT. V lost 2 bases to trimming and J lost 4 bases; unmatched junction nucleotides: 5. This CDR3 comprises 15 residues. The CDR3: CASSYTGGHSDTQYF. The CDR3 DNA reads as TGTGCCAGCAGTTACACAGGGGGTCATTCAGATACGCAGTATTTT.

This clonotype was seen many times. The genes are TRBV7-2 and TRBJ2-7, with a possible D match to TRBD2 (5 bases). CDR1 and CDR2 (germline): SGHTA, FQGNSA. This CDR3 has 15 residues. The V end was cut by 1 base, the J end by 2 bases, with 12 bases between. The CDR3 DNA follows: TGTGCCAGCAGCTTAGGTTCGGGGTCCGCCTACGAGCAGTACTTC. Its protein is CASSLGSGSAYEQYF.

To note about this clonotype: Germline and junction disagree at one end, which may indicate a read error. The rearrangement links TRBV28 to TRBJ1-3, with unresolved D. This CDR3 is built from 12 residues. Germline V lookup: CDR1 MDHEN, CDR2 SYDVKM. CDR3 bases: TGTGCCAGCAGTTTAGCTGGAAACTCCATATATTTT. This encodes CASSLAGNSIYF.

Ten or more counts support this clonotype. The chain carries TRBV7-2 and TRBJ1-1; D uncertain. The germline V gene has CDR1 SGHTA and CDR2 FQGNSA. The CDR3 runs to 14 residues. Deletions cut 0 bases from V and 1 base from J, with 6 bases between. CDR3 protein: CASSLARQNTEAFF. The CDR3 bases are TGTGCCAGCAGCTTAGCCAGGCAGAACACTGAAGCTTTCTTT.

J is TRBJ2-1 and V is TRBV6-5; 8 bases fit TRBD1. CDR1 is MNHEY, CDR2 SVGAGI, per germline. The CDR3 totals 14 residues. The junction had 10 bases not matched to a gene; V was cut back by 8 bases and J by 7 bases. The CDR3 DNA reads TGTGCCAGCGGAACCCGGGACAGGAGGAATGAGCAGTTCTTC. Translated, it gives CASGTRDRRNEQFF.

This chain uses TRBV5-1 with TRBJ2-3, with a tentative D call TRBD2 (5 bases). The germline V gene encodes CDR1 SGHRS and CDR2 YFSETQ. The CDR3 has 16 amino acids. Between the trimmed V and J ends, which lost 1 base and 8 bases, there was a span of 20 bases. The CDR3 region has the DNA TGCGCCAGCAGCTTGAATACGGGCGGGTCGAAAGGTACGCAGTATTTT. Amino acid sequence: CASSLNTGGSKGTQYF.

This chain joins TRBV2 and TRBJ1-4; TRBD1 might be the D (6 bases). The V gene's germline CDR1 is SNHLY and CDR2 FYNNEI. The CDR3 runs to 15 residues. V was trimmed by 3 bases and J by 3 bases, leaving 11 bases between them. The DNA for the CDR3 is TGTGCCAGCAGTGAGGAACAGGGAGCTAATGAAAAACTGTTTTTT. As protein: CASSEEQGANEKLFF.

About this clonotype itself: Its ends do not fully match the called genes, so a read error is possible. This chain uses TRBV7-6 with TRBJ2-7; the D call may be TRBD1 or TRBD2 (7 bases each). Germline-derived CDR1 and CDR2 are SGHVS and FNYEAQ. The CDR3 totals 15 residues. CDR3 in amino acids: CASSPRGDRFYEKYF. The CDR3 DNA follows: TGTGCCAGCAGCCCCCGGGGGGACAGATTCTACGAGAAGTACTTC.

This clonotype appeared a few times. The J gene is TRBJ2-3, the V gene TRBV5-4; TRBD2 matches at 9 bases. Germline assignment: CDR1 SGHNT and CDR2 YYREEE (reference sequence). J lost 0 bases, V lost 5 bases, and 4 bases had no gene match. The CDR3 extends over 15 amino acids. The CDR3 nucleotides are TGTGCCAGCAGGCGGGAGGGGGTTAGCACAGATACGCAGTATTTT. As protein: CASRREGVSTDTQYF.

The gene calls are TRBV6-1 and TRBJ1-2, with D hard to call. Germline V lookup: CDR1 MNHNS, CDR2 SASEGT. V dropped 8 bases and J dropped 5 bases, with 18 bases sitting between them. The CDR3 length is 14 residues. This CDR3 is CASALEGHGYGYTF. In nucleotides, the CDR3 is TGTGCCAGCGCTTTGGAGGGCCACGGGTATGGCTACACCTTC.

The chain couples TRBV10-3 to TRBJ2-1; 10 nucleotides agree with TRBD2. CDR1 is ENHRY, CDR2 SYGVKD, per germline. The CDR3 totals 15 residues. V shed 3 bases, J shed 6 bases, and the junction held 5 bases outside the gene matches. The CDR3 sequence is CAISEGLAGVNEQFF. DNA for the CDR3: TGTGCCATCAGTGAAGGGCTAGCGGGAGTCAATGAGCAGTTCTTC.

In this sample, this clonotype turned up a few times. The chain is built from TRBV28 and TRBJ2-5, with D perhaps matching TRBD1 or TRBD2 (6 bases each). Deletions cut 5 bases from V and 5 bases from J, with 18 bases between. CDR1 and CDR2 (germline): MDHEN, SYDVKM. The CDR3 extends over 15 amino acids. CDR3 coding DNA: TGTGCCAGCAGTCCCATTAGGGGGGCGGGTGAGACCCAGTACTTC. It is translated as CASSPIRGAGETQYF. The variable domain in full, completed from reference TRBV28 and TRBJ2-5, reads DVKVTQSSRYLVKRTGEKVFLECVQDMDHENMFWYRQDPGLGLRLIYFSYDVKMKEKGDIPEGYSVSREKKERFSLILESASTNQTSMYLCASSPIRGAGETQYFGPGTRLLVL.

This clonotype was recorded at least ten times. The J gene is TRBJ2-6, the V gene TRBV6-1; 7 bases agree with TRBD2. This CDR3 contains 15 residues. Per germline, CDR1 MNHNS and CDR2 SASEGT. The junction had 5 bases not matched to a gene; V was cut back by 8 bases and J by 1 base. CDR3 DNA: TGTGCCAGCGCTGGCGGGGGATCTGGGGCCAACGTCCTGACTTTC. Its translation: CASAGGGSGANVLTF.

CDR3 DNA: TGTGCCAGCAGTAAACAGGGGACGAGCACCGGGGAGCTGTTTTTT. It specifies CASSKQGTSTGELFF. The chain links TRBV12-3 or TRBV12-4 to TRBJ2-2, with 7 bases lining up with TRBD1. J gave up 4 bases and V 5 bases, and 7 bases lay outside the gene matches. The CDR3 has 15 amino acids.